This passage covers 29 T cell receptor beta chains from one sample sequenced in a study of shared clonotypes between healthy human individuals. Here immunoSEQ multiplex PCR was the method, and the copy in TCRdb shows in-frame clones only, minus some. The sample lists about 1.1 million clones, 60% to 85% occurring once. Sequencing used memory CD4+ T cells from PBMCs. Sample subset: CD45RA-negative fraction. The receptors derive from a man aged 18-30 years in good health. Some clones in this sample may be carry-over from other donors' samples.

The rearrangement joins TRBV12-5 to TRBJ1-5; D unclear. Trimming cost V 2 bases and J 0 bases, with 5 bases left between them. The CDR3 covers 14 residues. Germline V gene data show CDR1 as LGHNT and CDR2 as FRNRAP. The CDR3: CASGLMISNQPQHF. CDR3 bases: TGTGCTAGTGGTTTGATGATTAGCAATCAGCCCCAGCATTTT.

This clone came up a few times. This sequence joins TRBV29-1 and TRBJ1-2; D not resolved. The germline V and J ends were trimmed by 3 bases and 4 bases, with 9 bases remaining between them. Germline lookup yields CDR1 SQVTM and CDR2 ANQGSEA. CDR3 length: 12 amino acids. CDR3 nucleotides: TGCAGCGTTGATGAACAGCTCTATGGCTACACCTTC. Protein sequence: CSVDEQLYGYTF.

V usage is TRBV28 and J usage is TRBJ1-1; D is perhaps TRBD1 (6 bases). The V and J ends lost 6 bases and 5 bases respectively, with 22 bases between them. The CDR3 covers 16 residues. Germline lookup yields CDR1 MDHEN and CDR2 SYDVKM. The CDR3 protein is CASRTPLRTVKTEAFF. In nucleotides, the CDR3 is TGTGCCAGCAGAACCCCCCTCCGGACAGTCAAGACTGAAGCTTTCTTT.

This clone was seen a handful of times. The V and J genes are TRBV5-1 and TRBJ2-7; D ambiguous. Germline lookup yields CDR1 SGHRS and CDR2 YFSETQ. This CDR3 has 13 amino acids. The V gene lost 4 bases and the J gene lost 4 bases, with 12 bases spanning the gap. CDR3 loop: CASSPGGLYEQYF. For the CDR3, the DNA is TGCGCCAGCAGCCCCGGTGGGTTGTACGAGCAGTACTTC.

V gene TRBV7-9 combines with J gene TRBJ2-1; perhaps TRBD2 as D (6 bases). The V gene's germline CDR1 is SEHNR and CDR2 FQNEAQ (reference sequence). The CDR3 consists of 17 residues. Trimming removed 2 bases at V and 1 base at J, with 15 bases between. CDR3 in DNA: TGTGCCAGCAGCTTACCCCTGGGCGGGAAGTCCTACAATGAGCAGTTCTTC. It is translated as CASSLPLGGKSYNEQFF.

J is TRBJ1-1 and V is TRBV30; D is undetermined. CDR1 and CDR2 from the germline V gene are GTSNPN and SVGIG (reference sequence). V shed 4 bases and J shed 4 bases, with 13 bases lying between them. The CDR3 loop spans 13 amino acids. The CDR3 DNA reads as TGTGCCTGGAACGCGGAGATGAGCACTGAAGCTTTCTTT. The encoded protein is CAWNAEMSTEAFF. Filled out from reference TRBV30 and TRBJ1-1, the complete variable domain reads SQTIHQWPATLVQPVGSPLSLECTVEGTSNPNLYWYRQAAGRGLQLLFYSVGIGQISSEVPQNLSASRPQDRQFILSSKKLLLSDSGFYLCAWNAEMSTEAFFGQGTRLTVV.

This clone was seen more than once but under ten times. V usage is TRBV2 and J usage is TRBJ2-7; D may be TRBD2 (5 bases). CDR3 length: 13 amino acids. Per the germline V gene, CDR1 is SNHLY and CDR2 is FYNNEI. Trimming pared 6 bases from V and 4 bases from J, leaving 13 bases between. CDR3 DNA sequence: TGTGCCAGCAGCCTCTTGGAGGAGTACGAGCAGTACTTC. It yields the protein CASSLLEEYEQYF.

The chain carries TRBV28 and TRBJ2-1; no firm D call. Germline V gives CDR1 MDHEN, CDR2 SYDVKM. The CDR3 sequence is 12 residues long. V was cut by 5 bases and J by 7 bases, with 9 bases left in between. The CDR3 DNA is TGTGCCAGCAGTGTTCAAATGAATGAGCAGTTCTTC. It codes for CASSVQMNEQFF.

The rearrangement joins TRBV11-2 to TRBJ2-3; D might be TRBD1 (6 bases). From germline, CDR1 is SGHAT and CDR2 FQNNGV. The CDR3 length is 16 residues. V gave up 8 bases and J gave up 0 bases, with 18 bases separating them. CDR3 coding DNA: TGTGCCAGCTCCCCAAGAGGGGGTCTGAGCACAGATACGCAGTATTTT. It translates to CASSPRGGLSTDTQYF.

The gene calls are TRBV6-5 and TRBJ1-6; D unclear. Trimming removed 6 bases from V and 4 bases from J, with 7 bases in between. Germline lookup yields CDR1 MNHEY and CDR2 SVGAGI. The CDR3 spans 13 residues. The CDR3 sequence is CASSTVYNSPLHF. The CDR3 region has the DNA TGTGCCAGCAGCACCGTTTATAATTCACCCCTCCACTTT.

This clone came up a few times. The V call is TRBV28, the J call TRBJ2-2; D is unclear. V lost 8 bases and J lost 2, with 12 bases in between. CDR1 is MDHEN and CDR2 is SYDVKM in the germline V gene. This CDR3 region has 14 residues. CDR3 sequence reads: CASLRTPNTGELFF. Here the CDR3 DNA reads TGTGCCAGCCTCCGGACGCCCAACACCGGGGAGCTGTTTTTT.

The CDR3 is CAISESFTGRTGNQPQHF. The CDR3 DNA reads TGTGCCATCAGTGAGTCGTTTACAGGGCGAACAGGCAATCAGCCCCAGCATTTT. This rearrangement joins TRBV10-3 to TRBJ1-5, with a tentative D call TRBD1 (6 bases). Germline assignment: CDR1 ENHRY and CDR2 SYGVKD. The CDR3 length is 18 residues. V was trimmed by 0 bases and J by 2 bases, leaving 17 bases between them.

This rearrangement joins TRBV2 to TRBJ2-1; 7 bases map to TRBD1. After removal of 6 bases from V and 6 bases from J, the junction contained 5 bases not matched to a gene. The CDR3 has 13 residues. Germline lookup yields CDR1 SNHLY and CDR2 FYNNEI. In nucleotides, the CDR3 is TGTGCCAGCAGGATGACAGGGAGCAATGAGCAGTTCTTC. Protein sequence: CASRMTGSNEQFF.

The chain uses TRBV7-9 and TRBJ2-3, with 10 bases aligning to TRBD2. The V gene end was trimmed by 1 base and the J gene end by 9 bases; junction bases not matched to a gene: 13. The length of the CDR3 is 17 residues. In germline, CDR1 is SEHNR, CDR2 FQNEAQ (reference sequence). CDR3 in DNA: TGTGCCAGCAGCTTAGAGGGGAGCGGGAGGGGCTTTCGGACGCAGTATTTT. Residues: CASSLEGSGRGFRTQYF.

The sample holds a few counts of this clone. This chain connects TRBV6-5 to TRBJ2-7; 8 nucleotides match TRBD1. The germline gives CDR1 MNHEY, CDR2 SVGAGI. The CDR3 contains 13 residues. The V and J ends lost 1 base and 7 bases, in that order; junction bases with no gene match: 3. The DNA of the CDR3 is TGTGCCAGCAGTTACTTTACAGGGGGGGAGCAGTACTTC. It codes for CASSYFTGGEQYF.

The rearrangement joins TRBV11-3 to TRBJ2-3; D possibly corresponds to TRBD1 (6 bases). Germline loops: CDR1 SGHNT, CDR2 YENEEA. The CDR3 totals 16 residues. Trimming cost V 0 bases and J 2 bases, with 12 bases left between them. The CDR3 sequence: CASSLDLGTNTDTQYF. CDR3 sequence (DNA): TGTGCCAGCAGCTTAGATCTCGGGACAAACACAGATACGCAGTATTTT.

The chain couples TRBV28 to TRBJ2-2; D might be TRBD1 (6 bases). Germline values: CDR1 MDHEN, CDR2 SYDVKM. The CDR3 runs to 15 residues. Trimming stripped 5 bases from V and 7 bases from J, with 17 bases between. In nucleotides, the CDR3 is TGTGCCAGCAGTGATGCGTGGGGGCTGGGCGGGGAGCTGTTTTTT. Translating gives CASSDAWGLGGELFF.

The chain couples TRBV28 to TRBJ2-7; 9 bases match TRBD2. The junction had 12 bases not matched to a gene; V was cut back by 2 bases and J by 10 bases. This CDR3 spans 15 amino acids. Germline CDR1 MDHEN, CDR2 SYDVKM. CDR3 coding DNA: TGTGCCAGCAGTTTAGGAGCGGGAGGAAGAGTTGGCCAGTACTTC. It translates to CASSLGAGGRVGQYF.

As regards this clone: The sample contains more than one DNA sequence encoding this CDR3. The rearrangement joins TRBV10-3 to TRBJ2-7, with a possible D match to TRBD1 (5 bases). Trimming left V 4 bases short and J 0 bases short, with 22 bases between. Per the germline V gene, CDR1 is ENHRY and CDR2 is SYGVKD. The CDR3 spans 18 residues. CDR3 nucleotide sequence: TGTGCCATCAGTGCAGGTCCAGGGATGGCGTTGAGCTCCTACGAGCAGTACTTC. Amino acids: CAISAGPGMALSSYEQYF.

The chain couples TRBV7-2 to TRBJ2-3; D not resolved. V lost 5 bases, J lost 5 bases, and 8 bases lay in between. The CDR3 runs to 12 residues. CDR1 and CDR2 from the germline V gene are SGHTA and FQGNSA. CDR3 residues: CASSRVRDTQYF. For the CDR3, the DNA is TGTGCCAGCAGCCGGGTGCGAGATACGCAGTATTTT.

The V gene is TRBV7-9, the J gene TRBJ1-1, with a weak D call TRBD1 (6 bases). The germline CDR1 and CDR2 sequences are SEHNR and FQNEAQ (reference sequence). V lost 1 base to trimming and J lost 1 base, with 10 bases between them. The CDR3 is 15 amino acids. CDR3 protein: CASSLGGARNTEAFF. The CDR3 nucleotides are TGTGCCAGCAGCTTAGGGGGGGCCAGGAACACTGAAGCTTTCTTT.

V gene TRBV2 combines with J gene TRBJ2-7; either TRBD1 or TRBD2 may fit D (5 bases each). V shed 2 bases and J shed 6 bases, with 11 bases lying between them. This CDR3 has 13 amino acids. The germline CDR1 and CDR2 sequences are SNHLY and FYNNEI. The CDR3 here is CASSETGLREQYF. CDR3 nucleotide sequence: TGTGCCAGCAGTGAAACGGGGCTTCGCGAGCAGTACTTC.

The gene calls are TRBV27 and TRBJ2-4; TRBD2 might be the D (5 bases). V lost 6 bases and J 1 base, leaving 16 bases between the germline ends. The CDR3 is made up of 16 amino acids. Germline V lookup: CDR1 MNHEY, CDR2 SMNVEV (reference sequence). The CDR3 DNA sequence: TGTGCCAGCAGACCCCCCCTGGACTTGGCCAAAAACATTCAGTACTTC. Amino acid sequence: CASRPPLDLAKNIQYF.

This clone was picked up one time. The rearrangement joins TRBV10-3 to TRBJ1-4, with 7 bases identical to TRBD1. Looked up from germline, CDR1 is ENHRY and CDR2 is SYGVKD. The CDR3 contains 13 residues. J gave up 4 bases and V 10 bases, and 6 bases lay outside the gene matches. CDR3 residues: CATQGQINEKLFF. In DNA, the CDR3 is TGTGCCACGCAGGGACAGATTAATGAAAAACTGTTTTTT.

This chain joins TRBV7-2 and TRBJ2-1; the match to TRBD2 covers 7 bases. Trimming removed 2 bases from V and 4 bases from J; junction bases left unmatched: 14. Germline values: CDR1 SGHTA, CDR2 FQGNSA. The CDR3 runs 18 residues. In DNA form, the CDR3 reads TGTGCCAGCAGCTTAAAACGCAGGGAAACGGGGGGATACAATGAGCAGTTCTTC. Residues: CASSLKRRETGGYNEQFF.

The rearrangement joins TRBV7-2 to TRBJ2-2; the match to TRBD2 covers 7 bases. The germline V gene encodes CDR1 SGHTA and CDR2 FQGNSA. V shed 6 bases and J 8 bases; nucleotides not matched to a gene: 12. The length of the CDR3 is 15 residues. The CDR3 is CASRSGRIVLGELFF. CDR3 DNA sequence: TGTGCCAGCAGGTCCGGGAGGATTGTATTGGGGGAGCTGTTTTTT.

This rearrangement joins TRBV4-1 to TRBJ1-1; D is perhaps TRBD1 (5 bases). This CDR3 is 10 amino acids long. V lost 6 bases, J lost 11 bases, and 10 bases lay in between. CDR1 is MGHRA, CDR2 YSYEKL, per germline. In DNA form, the CDR3 reads TGCGCCAGCAGTGGCTGGGGGGCTTTCTTT. Translation gives CASSGWGAFF.

Note on this clone: A much larger clone differs by one base, so this may be a read error. This chain joins TRBV7-3 and TRBJ2-1, with D perhaps matching TRBD2 (6 bases). This CDR3 is built from 14 residues. Germline CDR1 SGHTA, CDR2 FQGTGA. The V and J ends lost 8 bases and 9 bases respectively, with 20 bases between them. The CDR3 bases are TGTGCCAGCGGCCCGACTAGTTTTGGTGGTGAGCAGTTCTTC. Its translation: CASGPTSFGGEQFF.

V and J are TRBV4-2 and TRBJ1-1; D might be TRBD1 (5 bases). Germline V gene data show CDR1 as LGHNA and CDR2 as YNFKEQ. The CDR3 sequence is 15 residues long. The V end was cut by 4 bases, the J end by 3 bases, with 15 bases between. The DNA for the CDR3 is TGTGCCAGCAGCCGCGGGACCGCGCGTGACACTGAAGCTTTCTTT. Its translation is CASSRGTARDTEAFF.